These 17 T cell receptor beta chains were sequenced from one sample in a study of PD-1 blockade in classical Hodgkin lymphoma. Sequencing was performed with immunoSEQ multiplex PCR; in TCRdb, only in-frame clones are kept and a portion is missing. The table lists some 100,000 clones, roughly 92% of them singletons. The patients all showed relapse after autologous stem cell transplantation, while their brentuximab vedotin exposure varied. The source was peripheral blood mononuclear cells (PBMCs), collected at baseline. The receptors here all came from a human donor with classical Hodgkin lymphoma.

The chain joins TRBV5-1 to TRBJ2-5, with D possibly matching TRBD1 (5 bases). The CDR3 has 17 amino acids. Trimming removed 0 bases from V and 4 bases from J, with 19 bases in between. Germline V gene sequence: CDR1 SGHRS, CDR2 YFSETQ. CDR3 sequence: CASSLDQGIAAGETQYF. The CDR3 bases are TGCGCCAGCAGCTTGGACCAGGGCATAGCCGCAGGAGAGACCCAGTACTTC. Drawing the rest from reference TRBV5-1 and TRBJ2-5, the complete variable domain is KAGVTQTPRYLIKTRGQQVTLSCSPISGHRSVSWYQQTPGQGLQFLFEYFSETQRNKGNFPGRFSGRQFSNSRSEMNVSTLELGDSALYLCASSLDQGIAAGETQYFGPGTRLLVL.

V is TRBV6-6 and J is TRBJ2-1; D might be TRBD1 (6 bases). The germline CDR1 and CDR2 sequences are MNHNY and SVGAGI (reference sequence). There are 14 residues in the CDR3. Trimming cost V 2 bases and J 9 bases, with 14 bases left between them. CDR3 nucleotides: TGTGCCAGCAGTTACGGATACAGGGTGGGTGAGCAGTTCTTC. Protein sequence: CASSYGYRVGEQFF.

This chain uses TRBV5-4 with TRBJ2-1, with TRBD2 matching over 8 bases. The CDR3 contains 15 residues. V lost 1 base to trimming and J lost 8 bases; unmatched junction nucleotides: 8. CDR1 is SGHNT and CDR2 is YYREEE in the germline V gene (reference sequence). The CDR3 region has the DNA TGTGCCAGCAGCTTGAAGGGCGGGAGGTCGGATGAGCAGTTCTTC. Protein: CASSLKGGRSDEQFF.

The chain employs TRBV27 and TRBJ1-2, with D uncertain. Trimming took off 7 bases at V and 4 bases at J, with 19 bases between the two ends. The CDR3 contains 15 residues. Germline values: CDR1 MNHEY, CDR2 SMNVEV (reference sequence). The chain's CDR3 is CASKDGDQRSYGYTF. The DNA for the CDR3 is TGTGCCAGCAAGGATGGGGATCAAAGGTCCTATGGCTACACCTTC.

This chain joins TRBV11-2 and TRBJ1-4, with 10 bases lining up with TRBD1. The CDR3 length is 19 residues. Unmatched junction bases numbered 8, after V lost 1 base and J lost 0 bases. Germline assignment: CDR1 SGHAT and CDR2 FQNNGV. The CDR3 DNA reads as TGTGCCAGCAGCTTAGCCCGGACAGGGGGAATCGCAACTAATGAAAAACTGTTTTTT. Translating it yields CASSLARTGGIATNEKLFF.

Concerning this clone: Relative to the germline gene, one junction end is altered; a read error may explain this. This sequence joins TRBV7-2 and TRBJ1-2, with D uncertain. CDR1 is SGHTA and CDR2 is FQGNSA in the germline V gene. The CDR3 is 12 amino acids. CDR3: CASSLGSTAGIF. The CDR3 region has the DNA TGTGCCAGCAGCTTAGGATCTACAGCCGGTATATTC.

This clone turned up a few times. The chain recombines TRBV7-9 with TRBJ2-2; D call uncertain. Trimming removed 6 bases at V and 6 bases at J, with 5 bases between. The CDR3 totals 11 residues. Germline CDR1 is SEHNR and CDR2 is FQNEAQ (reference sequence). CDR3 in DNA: TGTGCCAGCAGGTTGGCCGGGGAGCTGTTTTTT. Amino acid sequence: CASRLAGELFF.

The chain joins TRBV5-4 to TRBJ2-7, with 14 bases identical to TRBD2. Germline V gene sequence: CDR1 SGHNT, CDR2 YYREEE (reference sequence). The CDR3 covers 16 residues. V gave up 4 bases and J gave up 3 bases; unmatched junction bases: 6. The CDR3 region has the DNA TGTGCCAGCAGCCGTAAGGGACTAGCGGGAGTCTACGAGCAGTACTTC. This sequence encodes CASSRKGLAGVYEQYF.

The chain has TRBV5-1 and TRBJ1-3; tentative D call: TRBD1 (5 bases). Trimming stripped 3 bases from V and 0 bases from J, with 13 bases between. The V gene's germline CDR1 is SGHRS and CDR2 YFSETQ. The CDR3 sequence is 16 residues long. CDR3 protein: CASSSGATVSGNTIYF. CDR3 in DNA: TGCGCCAGCAGCTCCGGAGCGACAGTCTCTGGAAACACCATATATTTT.

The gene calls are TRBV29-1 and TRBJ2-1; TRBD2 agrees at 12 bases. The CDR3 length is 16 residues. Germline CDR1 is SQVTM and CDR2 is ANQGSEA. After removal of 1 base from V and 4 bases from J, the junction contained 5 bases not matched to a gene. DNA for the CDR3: TGCAGCGTTGAAGTTCTAGCGGGAGGGGCTTACAATGAGCAGTTCTTC. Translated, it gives CSVEVLAGGAYNEQFF.

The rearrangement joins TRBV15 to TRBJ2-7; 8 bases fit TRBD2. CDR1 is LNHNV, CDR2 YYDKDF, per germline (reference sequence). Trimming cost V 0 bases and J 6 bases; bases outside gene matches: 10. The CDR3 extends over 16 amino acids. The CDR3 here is CATSRDLGREAGEQYF. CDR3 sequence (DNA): TGTGCCACCAGCAGAGATTTAGGGCGGGAGGCTGGCGAGCAGTACTTC.

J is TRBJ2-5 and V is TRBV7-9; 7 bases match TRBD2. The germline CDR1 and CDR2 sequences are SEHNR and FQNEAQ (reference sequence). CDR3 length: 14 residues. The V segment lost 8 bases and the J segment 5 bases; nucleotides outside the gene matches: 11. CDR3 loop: CASLGLRGRETQYF. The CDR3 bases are TGTGCCAGCTTGGGACTACGAGGGAGGGAGACCCAGTACTTC.

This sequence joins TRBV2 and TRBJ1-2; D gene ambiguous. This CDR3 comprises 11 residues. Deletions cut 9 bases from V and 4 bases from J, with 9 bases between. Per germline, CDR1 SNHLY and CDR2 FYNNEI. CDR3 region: CASRSTYGYTF. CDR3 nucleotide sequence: TGTGCCAGTCGCAGTACCTATGGCTACACCTTC.

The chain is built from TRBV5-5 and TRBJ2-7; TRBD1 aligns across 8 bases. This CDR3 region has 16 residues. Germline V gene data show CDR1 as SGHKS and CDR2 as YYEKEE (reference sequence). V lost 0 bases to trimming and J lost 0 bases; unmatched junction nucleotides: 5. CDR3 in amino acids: CASSLDDRGFSYEQYF. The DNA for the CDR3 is TGTGCCAGCAGCTTGGACGACAGGGGTTTCTCCTACGAGCAGTACTTC. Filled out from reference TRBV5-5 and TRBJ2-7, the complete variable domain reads DAGVTQSPTHLIKTRGQQVTLRCSPISGHKSVSWYQQVLGQGPQFIFQYYEKEERGRGNFPDRFSARQFPNYSSELNVNALLLGDSALYLCASSLDDRGFSYEQYFGPGTRLTVT.

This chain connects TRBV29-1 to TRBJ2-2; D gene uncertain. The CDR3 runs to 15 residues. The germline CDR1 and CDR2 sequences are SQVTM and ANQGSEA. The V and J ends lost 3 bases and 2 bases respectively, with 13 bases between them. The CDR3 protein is CSVDSGNSNTGELFF. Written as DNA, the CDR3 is TGCAGCGTTGATTCTGGCAATTCAAACACCGGGGAGCTGTTTTTT.

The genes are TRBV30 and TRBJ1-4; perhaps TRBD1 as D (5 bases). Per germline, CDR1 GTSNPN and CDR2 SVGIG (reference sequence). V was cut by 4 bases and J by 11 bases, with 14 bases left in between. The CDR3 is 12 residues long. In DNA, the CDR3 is TGTGCCTGGAACGGGGAGAGGGACAAACTGTTTTTT. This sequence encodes CAWNGERDKLFF.

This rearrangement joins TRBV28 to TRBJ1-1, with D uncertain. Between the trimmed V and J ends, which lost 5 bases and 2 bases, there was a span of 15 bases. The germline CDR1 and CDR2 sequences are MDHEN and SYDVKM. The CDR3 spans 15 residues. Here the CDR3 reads CASSNSWRQNTEAFF. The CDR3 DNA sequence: TGTGCCAGCAGTAATTCCTGGCGTCAAAACACTGAAGCTTTCTTT.